This TCR beta chain originates from a study of human T cells and chemical hapten exposure. CDR3 length: 14 amino acids. Trimming pared 1 base from V and 8 bases from J, leaving 14 bases between. Per germline, CDR1 MGHRA and CDR2 YSYEKL. A single record per CDR3 protein comes from TCRdb applying MiXCR to the RACE reads. Counted here are around 160,000 distinct CDR3 sequences, more than 14% occurring once; the ten biggest clones make up about 1.8%. This sample's time point: patch test 1, 2 weeks after DPC sensitization. Treatment of the sample: therapeutic diphenylcyclopropenone sensitization with weekly scalp DPC.

The chain recombines TRBV4-1 with TRBJ1-2; D is unresolved. This sequence was found in a woman in her thirties with alopecia areata. Some clones in this sample may be carry-over from other donors' samples. The source was whole blood, collected in connection with sensitization to the hapten diphenylcyclopropenone (DPC). The CDR3 DNA follows: TGCGCCAGCAGCCAAGGGCAGGCGCTGGGGGGCTACACCTTC. Translating gives CASSQGQALGGYTF.